A selection of T cell receptor beta chains follows, all from one sample in a study of T cells in Graves' hyperthyroidism and ophthalmopathy. TCRdb re-called the multiplex PCR reads with MiXCR, one entry per CDR3 protein. The sample yields a few hundred thousand distinct CDR3 sequences, 12% to 15% seen once. What was sequenced was blood. The receptors come from a woman in her thirties or forties with Graves' hyperthyroidism. Both conserved end residues are part of each CDR3. Fields, in order: J gene, V gene, D gene, clone size, CDR3 DNA, CDR3 protein. A D gene is named only where the DNA matches it firmly. Clone size is stated in some rows and not others, as once, few, many or a class when expanded.

>TRBJ2-5|TRBV7-8|-|-
TGTGCCAGCAGCATGGGACGTGGATATGGGGACCAGTACTTC
CASSMGRGYGDQYF
>TRBJ2-1|TRBV7-3|-|many
TGTGCCAGCAGCTTAGGCGGTCCCGGGTCTAATGAGCAGTTCTTC
CASSLGGPGSNEQFF
>TRBJ2-7|TRBV28|-|few
TGTGCCAGCAGTTTATCTCCAGGAGCGATGGAGCAGTACTTC
CASSLSPGAMEQYF
>TRBJ2-7|TRBV11-2|TRBD2|many
TGTGCCAGCAGCTTAGATCTAAAGCGGGAGAAGTACGAGCAGTACTTC
CASSLDLKREKYEQYF
>TRBJ2-2|TRBV29-1|-|few
TGCAGCGGCGGGCAGCGGAACGGGGAGCTGTTTTTT
CSGGQRNGELFF
>TRBJ2-3|TRBV6-1|-|many
TGTGCCAGCAGTTCAGGGATTGGCACAGATACGCAGTATTTT
CASSSGIGTDTQYF
>TRBJ1-1|TRBV3-1|-|many
TGTGCCAGCAGCCAATTACCACGGAGAGGGTCCCATGAAGCTTTCTTT
CASSQLPRRGSHEAFF
>TRBJ2-1|TRBV6-1|TRBD1|many
TGTGCCAGCAGTGAAGCCTCCGGGACAGGAGGGCGACTGGCCAGCAATGAGCAGTTCTTC
CASSEASGTGGRLASNEQFF
>TRBJ2-5|TRBV18|-|many
TGTGCCAGCTCACCAGTATCAGGGCGAGAGACCCAGTACTTC
CASSPVSGRETQYF
>TRBJ2-6|TRBV28|-|-
TGTGCCAGCAGCACTGGGGCCGACGTCCTGACTTTC
CASSTGADVLTF
>TRBJ2-3|TRBV20-1|-|many
TGCAGTGCTAGAGGGACGGCAGTCACAGATACGCAGTATTTT
CSARGTAVTDTQYF
>TRBJ2-1|TRBV20-1|-|many
TGCAGTGCGTATGGGACAAGCAATGAGCAGTTCTTC
CSAYGTSNEQFF
>TRBJ2-1|TRBV6-1|TRBD2|-
TGTGCCAGCAAATGGCTAGCGGTCTACAATGAGCAGTTCTTC
CASKWLAVYNEQFF
>TRBJ2-1|TRBV5-6|TRBD2|many
TGTGCCAGCAGCTTTGGCGGGAGCTTGAATGAGCAGTTCTTC
CASSFGGSLNEQFF
>TRBJ1-1|TRBV7-9|TRBD1|few
TGTGCCAGCAGCTTAGGGGCAGGGGGGAAGAACACTGAAGCTTTCTTT
CASSLGAGGKNTEAFF
>TRBJ2-1|TRBV19|-|-
TGTGCCAGTAGTATAGTTGGACAGTCCTACAATGAGCAGTTCTTC
CASSIVGQSYNEQFF
>TRBJ2-7|TRBV20-1|TRBD1|many
TGCAGTGCTAGGGGACAGGGCCTGAACGAGCAGTACTTC
CSARGQGLNEQYF
>TRBJ2-2|TRBV30|-|-
TGTGCCTGCCCCAGGTGGGGACGGGAGCTGTTTTTT
CACPRWGRELFF
>TRBJ2-5|TRBV11-2|-|many
TGTGCCAGCAGCTTAATCGGGACTCAAGAGACCCAGTACTTC
CASSLIGTQETQYF
>TRBJ1-4|TRBV29-1|TRBD1|-
TGCAGCGTTGGCCGCAGGGGGCCGGGTGAAAAACTGTTTTTT
CSVGRRGPGEKLFF
>TRBJ2-7|TRBV3-1|TRBD2|many
TGTGCCAGCAGCCAAACCTGGCTAGCGGGAGTTAATGAGCAGTACTTC
CASSQTWLAGVNEQYF
>TRBJ1-2|TRBV28|TRBD1|many
TGTGCCAGCAGTCTTCCTGCCAAGGGGGCAACTAACTATGGCTACACCTTC
CASSLPAKGATNYGYTF
>TRBJ2-2|TRBV7-9|TRBD2|few
TGTGCCAGCCAACTAGCGGGATTGGCCGGGGAGCTGTTTTTT
CASQLAGLAGELFF
>TRBJ1-3|TRBV30|-|few
TGTGCCTGGAGTGACGGCCACTCTGGAAACACCATATATTTT
CAWSDGHSGNTIYF
>TRBJ2-5|TRBV7-8|TRBD2|many
TGTGCCAGCAGCATCACTAGCGGGAGGTACCAAGAGACCCAGTACTTC
CASSITSGRYQETQYF
>TRBJ2-1|TRBV7-2|TRBD2|many
TGTGCCAGCAGCACCATAGCGGGAGGGCCCAATGAGCAGTTCTTC
CASSTIAGGPNEQFF
>TRBJ1-5|TRBV6-1|-|many
TGTGCCAGCAGTGAAGACGGCAGGGCGAGCAATCAGCCCCAGCATTTT
CASSEDGRASNQPQHF
>TRBJ2-1|TRBV20-1|TRBD2|few
TGCAGTGCTTCTAGCGGGAGGGCCGGAGAGCAGTTCTTC
CSASSGRAGEQFF
>TRBJ2-2|TRBV3-1|-|many
TGTGCCAGCAGCCCCGGACCTACCGGGGAGCTGTTTTTT
CASSPGPTGELFF
>TRBJ1-3|TRBV2|-|many
TGTGCCAGCAGTGGAAGCCAGGTTCCTGGAAACACCATATATTTT
CASSGSQVPGNTIYF
>TRBJ1-5|TRBV19|TRBD1|-
TGTGCCAGTAGTACCCTCGGGACAGGGCATTTTGAACAGCCCCAGCATTTT
CASSTLGTGHFEQPQHF
>TRBJ1-5|TRBV6-1|TRBD1|few
TGTGCCAGCAGGCGGACAGGGACGGGCAATCAGCCCCAGCATTTT
CASRRTGTGNQPQHF
>TRBJ1-2|TRBV5-1|-|many
TGCGCCAGCAGCCCGGGACAACCCTATGGCTACACCTTC
CASSPGQPYGYTF
>TRBJ2-7|TRBV12-3/TRBV12-4|TRBD2|many
TGTGCCAGCAGTCCTCTAGCGGGAGGGCCCTACGAGCAGTACTTC
CASSPLAGGPYEQYF
>TRBJ1-1|TRBV27|TRBD1|-
TGTGCCAGCAGTACCACAGGGGTCTCTGAAGCTTTCTTT
CASSTTGVSEAFF
>TRBJ2-7|TRBV7-9|-|many
TGTGCCAGCAGCTTAGTTTCAGGTAACGAGCAGTACTTC
CASSLVSGNEQYF
>TRBJ2-1|TRBV2|TRBD2|many
TGTGCCAGCGGTGGACTAGCGGGATACAATGAGCAGTTCTTC
CASGGLAGYNEQFF
>TRBJ1-5|TRBV7-2|-|-
TGTGCCAGCAGCTTAGCGGGCACGGAGCAGCCCCAGCATTTT
CASSLAGTEQPQHF
>TRBJ2-1|TRBV10-3|-|many
TGTGCCACCCAGGGCAGGGCTAAGTACAATGAGCAGTTCTTC
CATQGRAKYNEQFF
>TRBJ2-3|TRBV11-3|TRBD2|many
TGTGCCAGCAGCCCCACTAGCGGGATCGACACGCAGTATTTT
CASSPTSGIDTQYF
>TRBJ2-1|TRBV5-8|TRBD2|-
TGTGCCAGCAGCATTTGGGGGGGGAGGGCCAATGAGCAGTTCTTC
CASSIWGGRANEQFF
>TRBJ2-3|TRBV6-1|TRBD2|few
TGTGCCATCGGAGCGGGATTTAATACGCAGTATTTT
CAIGAGFNTQYF
>TRBJ2-7|TRBV29-1|-|many
TGCAGCGTTGAAGGCGGTGGGGAGCAGTACTTC
CSVEGGGEQYF
>TRBJ2-7|TRBV28|TRBD1|-
TGTGCCAGCAGCTCTACAGGGGCCAGCTCCTACGAGCAGTACTTC
CASSSTGASSYEQYF
>TRBJ1-6|TRBV3-1|TRBD1|few
TGTGCCAGCAGCCAAGATCCTGGGACAGGGGAGTCACCCCCCCACTTT
CASSQDPGTGESPPHF
>TRBJ2-1|TRBV7-2|-|many
TGTGCCAGCAGCTTAGGTGCCTCGGCAATTGAGCAGTTCTTC
CASSLGASAIEQFF
>TRBJ2-5|TRBV27|TRBD2|many
TGTGCCAGCAGCCCCTTGGGACTAGCGGGAGGAGAGACCCAGTACTTC
CASSPLGLAGGETQYF
>TRBJ2-4|TRBV2|-|many
TGTGCCAGCAATGGGGCCTTAGCCAAAAACATTCAGTACTTC
CASNGALAKNIQYF